Presented here are 23 T cell receptor beta chains from one specimen sequenced in a study of blood T cell repertoires in COVID-19 (dated by TCRdb to 2018 to 2021). The library was prepared using the immunoSEQ multiplex PCR assay. Held by TCRdb, this immuneACCESS table contains in-frame sequences only and omits some clones. Under half of the omission traces to an unresolved V gene where checked; the cause of the rest is unknown. Across this sample there are 350,000 to 450,000 clones, with roughly 86% seen only once. 1.7% of the sample is held by the ten biggest clonotypes. The sample comprised PBMCs or T cells enriched from blood (not recorded which). Receptors were obtained from a woman aged 25 to 45 who had recovered from COVID-19.

This chain links TRBV5-1 with TRBJ1-1; D gene ambiguous. The CDR3 is made up of 15 amino acids. Germline assignment: CDR1 SGHRS and CDR2 YFSETQ. V was clipped by 5 bases and J by 1 base, with 15 bases between them. This CDR3 is CASRLAPTANTEAFF. The DNA of the CDR3 is TGCGCCAGCAGGCTCGCCCCTACCGCGAACACTGAAGCTTTCTTT.

This chain connects TRBV4-1 to TRBJ2-2; 11 bases line up with TRBD2. Germline CDR1 MGHRA, CDR2 YSYEKL. With V trimmed by 4 bases and J by 4 bases, 8 bases remained unmatched. This CDR3 contains 17 residues. DNA of the CDR3: TGCGCCAGCAGCCTACTAGCGGGAGAACTTGGCACCGGGGAGCTGTTTTTT. It translates to CASSLLAGELGTGELFF.

The genes are TRBV28 and TRBJ1-6; tentatively, D is TRBD1 (6 bases). The V end was cut by 5 bases, the J end by 3 bases, with 11 bases between. Germline V lookup: CDR1 MDHEN, CDR2 SYDVKM. This CDR3 spans 15 amino acids. Written as DNA, the CDR3 is TGTGCCAGCAGTATCTGGACAGTCTATAATTCACCCCTCCACTTT. It is translated as CASSIWTVYNSPLHF.

The chain uses TRBV29-1 and TRBJ2-1, with TRBD2 matching over 8 bases. The J segment lost 7 bases and the V segment lost 6 bases, leaving 11 bases of the junction unmatched. The CDR3 is 14 residues long. In germline, CDR1 is SQVTM, CDR2 ANQGSEA. CDR3 residues: CSVVGLALGNEQFF. The CDR3 bases are TGCAGCGTAGTCGGACTAGCTTTAGGGAATGAGCAGTTCTTC.

This sequence joins TRBV5-1 and TRBJ2-3, with 14 nucleotides matching TRBD2. This CDR3 has 17 residues. The V gene end was trimmed by 2 bases and the J gene end by 5 bases; junction bases not matched to a gene: 7. CDR1 SGHRS and CDR2 YFSETQ come from the germline V gene. The CDR3 here is CASSLPGLAGAIDTQYF. CDR3 DNA sequence: TGCGCCAGCAGCTTACCGGGACTAGCGGGAGCAATAGATACGCAGTATTTT.

The chain combines TRBV30 with TRBJ1-3; perhaps TRBD1 as D (5 bases). CDR3 length: 15 residues. V was trimmed by 2 bases and J by 7 bases, leaving 18 bases between them. Germline CDR1 is GTSNPN and CDR2 is SVGIG (reference sequence). This chain's CDR3 is CAWSPTGFNINTIYF. The CDR3 DNA sequence: TGTGCCTGGAGTCCTACAGGTTTCAATATCAACACCATATATTTT.

The chain has TRBV2 and TRBJ2-3; tentative D call: TRBD1 (6 bases). The CDR3 loop spans 13 amino acids. Germline CDR1 SNHLY, CDR2 FYNNEI. V dropped 7 bases and J dropped 1 base, with 9 bases sitting between them. The CDR3 here is CASTGAGTDTQYF. Written as DNA, the CDR3 is TGTGCCAGCACAGGGGCTGGCACAGATACGCAGTATTTT.

The genes are TRBV5-4 and TRBJ1-2; weak D call: TRBD1 (5 bases). V dropped 3 bases and J dropped 6 bases, with 12 bases sitting between them. Germline CDR1 is SGHNT and CDR2 is YYREEE (reference sequence). The CDR3 covers 13 residues. The CDR3 DNA reads TGTGCCAGCAGCTCCCCAGGGATTAATGGCTACACCTTC. Its translation: CASSSPGINGYTF.

The chain is built from TRBV4-2 and TRBJ2-7, with 8 nucleotides matching TRBD2. The germline gives CDR1 LGHNA, CDR2 YNFKEQ. Trimming took 1 base from V and 0 from J; bases not matched to a gene: 5. This CDR3 contains 16 residues. The CDR3 DNA follows: TGTGCCAGCAGCCAAGGGGTACTAGCGGCCTCCTACGAGCAGTACTTC. This sequence encodes CASSQGVLAASYEQYF.

The chain links TRBV2 to TRBJ1-5; a possible D gene is TRBD1 (6 bases). The CDR3 spans 15 residues. Germline assignment: CDR1 SNHLY and CDR2 FYNNEI. Trimming cost V 8 bases and J 6 bases, with 20 bases left between them. This chain's CDR3 is CASRLRTQGSQPQHF. CDR3 nucleotides: TGTGCCAGCCGACTCCGGACGCAGGGGAGTCAGCCCCAGCATTTT.

The chain is built from TRBV7-8 and TRBJ2-7; D unclear. Germline-derived CDR1 and CDR2 are SGHVS and FQNEAQ. The germline V and J ends were trimmed by 0 bases and 3 bases, with 9 bases remaining between them. The CDR3 is 14 residues long. CDR3 sequence (DNA): TGTGCCAGCAGCTTAGCCGCGTCGAGCTACGAGCAGTACTTC. It specifies CASSLAASSYEQYF. The variable domain in full, with the rest retrieved from reference TRBV7-8 and TRBJ2-7, is GAGVSQSPRYKVAKRGQDVALRCDPISGHVSLFWYQQALGQGPEFLTYFQNEAQLDKSGLPSDRFFAERPEGSVSTLKIQRTQQEDSAVYLCASSLAASSYEQYFGPGTRLTVT.

This clone appeared once. This sequence joins TRBV19 and TRBJ1-2; 10 positions match TRBD1. Germline trimming cut 5 bases from V and 1 base from J; bases unmatched to any gene: 10. CDR1 and CDR2 from the germline V gene are LNHDA and SQIVND (reference sequence). The CDR3 totals 17 residues. The CDR3 DNA reads as TGTGCCAGTAGTCGTCGGACAGGGGGAACCTTTAACTATGGCTACACCTTC. It specifies CASSRRTGGTFNYGYTF.

The chain employs TRBV19 and TRBJ1-4, with 8 bases matching TRBD1. The CDR3 is 15 amino acids. Looked up from germline, CDR1 is LNHDA and CDR2 is SQIVND (reference sequence). Trimming removed 5 bases from V and 6 bases from J; junction bases left unmatched: 8. In DNA form, the CDR3 reads TGTGCCAGTAGTGCCCAGGGGGCTTCGGATGAAAAACTGTTTTTT. It encodes CASSAQGASDEKLFF.

V gene TRBV5-4 combines with J gene TRBJ1-1; maybe TRBD1 (5 bases). The CDR3 extends over 14 amino acids. V was trimmed by 6 bases and J by 0 bases, leaving 12 bases between them. Germline CDR1 is SGHNT and CDR2 is YYREEE (reference sequence). In nucleotides, the CDR3 is TGTGCCAGCAATAAACGGGGGGTGAACACTGAAGCTTTCTTT. Translating it yields CASNKRGVNTEAFF.

CDR3 sequence: CASRYRGETQYF. For the CDR3, the DNA is TGTGCCAGCAGGTACAGGGGAGAGACCCAGTACTTC. The V gene is TRBV12-3 or TRBV12-4, the J gene TRBJ2-5; 7 nucleotides align to TRBD1. The CDR3 length is 12 residues. J lost 4 bases, V lost 6 bases, and 2 bases had no gene match.

The chain uses TRBV21-1 and TRBJ2-1; the D call TRBD1 from the table was never checked on the DNA. TRBV21-1 is deemed a pseudogene. The CDR3 loop spans 13 amino acids. In DNA, the CDR3 is TGTGCCAGCAGCAAAGGGACAGGGTGTAAGCAGTTCTTC. It is translated as CASSKGTGCKQFF.

The V gene is TRBV30, the J gene TRBJ2-7; 10 bases are a match to TRBD1. Germline CDR1 is GTSNPN and CDR2 is SVGIG (reference sequence). J gave up 2 bases and V 8 bases, and 3 bases lay outside the gene matches. The CDR3 is made up of 12 amino acids. The CDR3 region is CAVGQGPYEQYF. The CDR3 DNA reads as TGTGCCGTGGGACAGGGGCCCTACGAGCAGTACTTC.

The CDR3 region has the DNA TGTGCCAGCAGCCCAATAAGGGGGCGAGGCACTGAAGCTTTCTTT. It translates to CASSPIRGRGTEAFF. V and J are TRBV3-1 (or the pseudogene TRBV3-2) and TRBJ1-1, with 7 positions matching TRBD1. Germline lookup yields CDR1 LGHDT and CDR2 YNNKEL (reference sequence). After removal of 4 bases from V and 4 bases from J, the junction contained 9 bases not matched to a gene. The CDR3 is 15 amino acids.

J is TRBJ1-1 and V is TRBV2; D is possibly TRBD1 (5 bases). Germline V gene lookup returns CDR1 SNHLY and CDR2 FYNNEI. V lost 6 bases and J 6 bases, leaving 11 bases between the germline ends. The CDR3 runs to 12 residues. The CDR3 sequence is CASSEDIPEAFF. CDR3 sequence (DNA): TGTGCCAGCAGCGAGGACATTCCTGAAGCTTTCTTT. Looking up the rest from reference TRBV2 and TRBJ1-1 gives the full variable domain: EPEVTQTPSHQVTQMGQEVILRCVPISNHLYFYWYRQILGQKVEFLVSFYNNEISEKSEIFDDQFSVERPDGSNFTLKIRSTKLEDSAMYFCASSEDIPEAFFGQGTRLTVV.

The J gene is TRBJ2-1, the V gene TRBV11-2; no clear D. Germline CDR1 and CDR2: SGHAT and FQNNGV. Deletions cut 3 bases from V and 8 bases from J, with 8 bases between. The CDR3 totals 12 residues. CDR3: CASSLPRDEQFF. The CDR3 coding sequence is TGTGCCAGCAGCTTGCCGAGAGATGAGCAGTTCTTC.

V usage is TRBV6-5 and J usage is TRBJ2-1; TRBD1 matches 9 bases. The ends lost 5 bases at V and 8 bases at J; junction bases unmatched: 7. This CDR3 is 14 amino acids long. CDR1 is MNHEY and CDR2 is SVGAGI in the germline V gene. This chain's CDR3 is CASSQGTGKHEQFF. The CDR3 region has the DNA TGTGCCAGCAGTCAGGGGACAGGGAAACATGAGCAGTTCTTC.

The chain is built from TRBV9 and TRBJ1-5, with D perhaps matching TRBD1 (5 bases). Deletions cut 4 bases from V and 5 bases from J, with 13 bases between. Germline CDR1 SGDLS, CDR2 YYNGEE. The CDR3 spans 14 residues. CDR3 DNA sequence: TGTGCCAGCAGCCCGTGGGGGGGTGATCAGCCCCAGCATTTT. It encodes CASSPWGGDQPQHF.

V usage is TRBV27 and J usage is TRBJ2-7; 11 bases fit TRBD2. Germline lookup yields CDR1 MNHEY and CDR2 SMNVEV (reference sequence). This CDR3 spans 16 amino acids. V lost 5 bases and J lost 3; bases outside the gene matches: 9. DNA of the CDR3: TGTGCCAGCAGTCAATCCGGACTAGCGGGTAACTACGAGCAGTACTTC. Its protein product is CASSQSGLAGNYEQYF.